The T cell receptor (beta chain) under discussion was sequenced for a study of CD8 T cells in ankylosing spondylitis. Findings of the study overall: Earlier work had already found some motif variants in reactive arthritis synovial fluid and blood. Researchers reportedly found disease-linked clones significantly enriched in matched ankylosing spondylitis synovial fluid. Characteristic, it appeared, of ankylosing spondylitis blood was a TCR beta motif of several highly homologous variants.

This clonotype has at least ten counts. The target antigen is unknown. Making the TCR beta libraries involved quantitative 5'-RACE with molecular barcodes. A single record per CDR3 protein comes from TCRdb applying MiXCR to the 5' RACE reads. This table holds more than 400,000 distinct CDR3 sequences, approximately 5% found once. Germline V gives CDR1 MNHEY, CDR2 SVGEGT. With V trimmed by 5 bases and J by 4 bases, 3 bases remained unmatched. This CDR3 is 15 amino acids long. J is TRBJ2-2 and V is TRBV6-2 or TRBV6-3; 11 bases are a match to TRBD2. The clonotype originates from a male donor with ankylosing spondylitis. Sequenced material: blood, either unsorted or a sorted T cell fraction (not recorded which). The CDR3 region is CASSTSGSVTGELFF. The CDR3 DNA reads TGTGCCAGCAGTACTAGCGGGAGCGTCACCGGGGAGCTGTTTTTT.